The 2 T cell receptor beta chains listed next were all sequenced from one sample in a study of shared T cell receptors in the human thymus. Profiled with immunoSEQ multiplex PCR; TCRdb holds only in-frame clones, not every one. Here the sample spans hundreds of thousands of clones, 87% being singletons. This same sample was also taken into another study, of human thymus T cells.

The sample taken for sequencing was thymocytes. These receptors came from a boy in the first two years of life with a congenital heart defect.

The chain has TRBV5-6 and TRBJ2-7; 7 bases align to TRBD1. CDR3 length: 19 amino acids. CDR1 is SGHDT and CDR2 is YYEEEE in the germline V gene. V was clipped by 0 bases and J by 2 bases; unmatched bases: 17. This CDR3 reads CASSLGRSGWVTGPYEQYF. In DNA form, the CDR3 reads TGTGCCAGCAGCTTGGGCCGGTCCGGTTGGGTGACAGGGCCCTACGAGCAGTACTTC.

This clone was seen only once. The chain couples TRBV10-1 to TRBJ1-4, with 7 nucleotides matching TRBD1. Germline V gene sequence: CDR1 WNHNN, CDR2 SYGVQD (reference sequence). Unmatched junction bases numbered 7, after V lost 2 bases and J lost 7 bases. This CDR3 is 15 amino acids long. This CDR3 is CASSERGGRFEKLFF. The CDR3 DNA reads as TGCGCCAGCAGTGAGCGAGGGGGCCGGTTTGAAAAACTGTTTTTT.